This TCR beta chain emerged from a study of cytomegalovirus exposure and HLA in healthy donors. Study-wide background: A preliminary data release comprised about 85 million unique TCRs obtained from HLA-typed donors.

The PCR employed 60 Vbeta primers together with 13 Jbeta primers. Some clones are missing from TCRdb's copy, which holds only in-frame ones; the method was immunoSEQ multiplex PCR. Among a few hundred thousand clones listed, about 66% were seen once. This clone was observed a single time. CDR1 and CDR2 from the germline V gene are SGDLS and YYNGEE. Trimming removed 4 bases from V and 6 bases from J; junction bases left unmatched: 5. The CDR3 runs to 15 residues. At collection, donors were nominally healthy, but unrecorded immune exposures were probable. The TCR sequence derives from a female donor in good health and CMV-seronegative. The specimen sequenced was PBMCs. The chain has TRBV9 and TRBJ2-1; 12 positions agree with TRBD2. The CDR3 DNA reads TGTGCCAGCAGCCGACTAGCGGGAGTTGGCAATGAGCAGTTCTTC. Encoded protein: CASSRLAGVGNEQFF.